This TCR beta chain derives from a study of cytomegalovirus exposure and HLA in healthy donors. The study's findings and limits: A classifier reportedly called cytomegalovirus status with high sensitivity and specificity. According to a subsequent analysis, TCR clusters identified in the first cohort showed a tendency to co-occur across the approximately 120 validation repertoires. Most TCR sequences proved rare, with some public TCRs found in many donors. Altogether, about 160 TCR beta chains were recorded as cytomegalovirus-associated.

As for this clone: The target antigen is unknown.

V lost 5 bases and J lost 0; bases outside the gene matches: 2. This CDR3 region has 14 residues. The V gene's germline CDR1 is SEHNR and CDR2 FQNEAQ (reference sequence). Sequenced by immunoSEQ multiplex PCR; TCRdb stores in-frame clones only, minus some. The profile covers more than 55,000 clones, with roughly 90% appearing a single time and 1.2% taken by the ten largest. This receptor was taken from a woman in her late teens or twenties in good health and CMV-seronegative. Sequencing was carried out using PBMCs. The gene calls are TRBV7-9 and TRBJ1-1, with 8 bases fitting TRBD1. CDR3 sequence (DNA): TGTGCCAGCAGCCTGGGACAGGTGAACACTGAAGCTTTCTTT. Its translation is CASSLGQVNTEAFF.